This T cell receptor (beta chain) was documented in a study of long-term antiretroviral therapy in people with HIV. Notes on the study in general: Following ART, diversity rose but still fell short of transplant donor controls. Regardless of time point, clones expanded before ART dominated the repertoire.

About this clone itself: Its antigen remains unknown.

The assay used was immunoSEQ (version v3.0), run at survey level. Method: immunoSEQ multiplex PCR; TCRdb's copy keeps in-frame clones and lacks some. The data contain about 16,000 clones, almost 80% of them singletons. Germline values: CDR1 SGHAT, CDR2 FQNNGV. CDR3 size: 14 residues. Trimming took off 8 bases at V and 5 bases at J, with 16 bases between the two ends. Samples held 1-10 million cryopreserved PBMC, and DNA extraction followed. This TCR was sampled from a middle-aged woman with HIV. The sequenced sample was unsorted PBMCs, obtained 2.3 years after starting antiretroviral therapy. The V gene is TRBV11-2, the J gene TRBJ2-1; D may be TRBD1 or TRBD2 (6 bases each). The chain's CDR3 is CASHLGGVNNEQFF. CDR3 nucleotides: TGTGCCAGCCACCTCGGGGGCGTTAACAATGAGCAGTTCTTC.